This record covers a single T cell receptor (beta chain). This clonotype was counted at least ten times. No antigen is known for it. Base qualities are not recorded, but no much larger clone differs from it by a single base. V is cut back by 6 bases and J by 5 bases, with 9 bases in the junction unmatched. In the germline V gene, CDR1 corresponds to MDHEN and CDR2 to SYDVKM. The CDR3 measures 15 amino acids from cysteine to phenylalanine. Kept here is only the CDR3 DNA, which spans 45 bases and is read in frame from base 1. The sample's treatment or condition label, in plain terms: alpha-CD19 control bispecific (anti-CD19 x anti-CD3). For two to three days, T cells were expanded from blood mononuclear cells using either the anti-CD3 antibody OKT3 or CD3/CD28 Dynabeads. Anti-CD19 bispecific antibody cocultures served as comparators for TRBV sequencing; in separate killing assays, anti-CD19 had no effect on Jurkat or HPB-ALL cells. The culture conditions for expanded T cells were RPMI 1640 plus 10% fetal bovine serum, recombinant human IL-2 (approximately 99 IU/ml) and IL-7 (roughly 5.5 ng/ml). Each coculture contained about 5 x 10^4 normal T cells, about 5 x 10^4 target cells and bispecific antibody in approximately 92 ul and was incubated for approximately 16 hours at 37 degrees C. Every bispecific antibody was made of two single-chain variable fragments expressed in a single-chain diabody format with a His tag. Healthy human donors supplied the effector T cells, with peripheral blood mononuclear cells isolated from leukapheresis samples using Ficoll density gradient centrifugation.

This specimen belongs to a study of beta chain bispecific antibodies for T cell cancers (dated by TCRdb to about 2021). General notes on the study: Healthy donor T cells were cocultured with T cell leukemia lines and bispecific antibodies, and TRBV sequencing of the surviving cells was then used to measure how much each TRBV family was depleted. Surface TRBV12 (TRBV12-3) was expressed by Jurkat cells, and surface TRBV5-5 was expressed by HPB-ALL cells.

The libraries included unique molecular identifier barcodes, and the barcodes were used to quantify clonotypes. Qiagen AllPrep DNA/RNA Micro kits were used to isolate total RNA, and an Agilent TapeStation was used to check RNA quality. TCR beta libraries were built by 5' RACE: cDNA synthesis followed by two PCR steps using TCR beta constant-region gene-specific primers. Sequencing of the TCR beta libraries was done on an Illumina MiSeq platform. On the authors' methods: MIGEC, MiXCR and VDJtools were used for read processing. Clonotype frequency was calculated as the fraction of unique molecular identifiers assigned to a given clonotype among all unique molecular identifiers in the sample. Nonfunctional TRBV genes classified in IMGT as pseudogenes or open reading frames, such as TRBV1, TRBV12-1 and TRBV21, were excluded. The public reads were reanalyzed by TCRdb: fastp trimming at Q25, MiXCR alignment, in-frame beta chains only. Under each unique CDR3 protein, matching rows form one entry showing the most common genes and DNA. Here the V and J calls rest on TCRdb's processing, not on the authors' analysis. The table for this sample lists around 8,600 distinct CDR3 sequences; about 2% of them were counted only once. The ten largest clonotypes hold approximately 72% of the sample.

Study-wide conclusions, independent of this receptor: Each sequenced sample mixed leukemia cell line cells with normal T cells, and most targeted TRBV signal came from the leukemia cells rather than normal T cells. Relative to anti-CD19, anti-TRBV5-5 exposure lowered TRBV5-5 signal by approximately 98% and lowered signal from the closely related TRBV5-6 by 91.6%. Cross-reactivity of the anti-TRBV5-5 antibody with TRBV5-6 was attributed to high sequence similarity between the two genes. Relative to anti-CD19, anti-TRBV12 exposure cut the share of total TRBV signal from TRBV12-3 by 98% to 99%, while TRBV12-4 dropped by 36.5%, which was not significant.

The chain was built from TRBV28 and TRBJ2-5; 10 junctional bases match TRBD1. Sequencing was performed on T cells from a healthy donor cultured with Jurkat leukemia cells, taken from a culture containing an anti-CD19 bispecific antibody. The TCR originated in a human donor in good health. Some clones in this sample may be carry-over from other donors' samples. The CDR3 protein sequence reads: CASSLDRGREETQYF. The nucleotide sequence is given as TGTGCCAGCAGCCTCGACAGGGGGCGGGAGGAGACCCAGTACTTC.